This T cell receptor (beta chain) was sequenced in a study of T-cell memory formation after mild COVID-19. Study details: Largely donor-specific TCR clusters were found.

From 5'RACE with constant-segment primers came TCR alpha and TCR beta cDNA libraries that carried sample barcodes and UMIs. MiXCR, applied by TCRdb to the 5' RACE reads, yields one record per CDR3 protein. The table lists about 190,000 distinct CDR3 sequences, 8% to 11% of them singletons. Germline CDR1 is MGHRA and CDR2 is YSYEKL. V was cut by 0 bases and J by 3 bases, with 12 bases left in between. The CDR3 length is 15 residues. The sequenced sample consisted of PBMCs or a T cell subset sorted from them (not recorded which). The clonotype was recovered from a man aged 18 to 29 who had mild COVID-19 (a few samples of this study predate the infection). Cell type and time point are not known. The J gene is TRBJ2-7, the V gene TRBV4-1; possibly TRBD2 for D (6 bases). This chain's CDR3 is CASSQDRAGIYEQYF. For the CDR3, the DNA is TGCGCCAGCAGCCAAGATCGGGCGGGGATCTACGAGCAGTACTTC.